The following is a T cell receptor (beta chain) sequence with its context. Its antigen is unknown. This specimen comes from a study of T cells in Graves' hyperthyroidism and ophthalmopathy. Whole-study findings and limits: Separation of ophthalmopathy from stable hyperthyroidism was achieved by a 13 V-J model. Researchers found most expanded thyroid clonotypes above 0.001 in blood as well. Ophthalmopathy, as predicted by the model, came a median around 6.7 months after the prediction.

TCR beta CDR3 region amplification was performed from RNA transcripts. RT-PCR in the first round (using the HTBI primer set) targeted the TCR CDR3. TCRdb re-analysed the multiplex PCR reads in MiXCR, keeping a single row per CDR3 protein. The table has under 750,000 distinct CDR3 sequences, roughly a sixth seen once. This CDR3 is built from 14 residues. The trim removed 3 bases at V and 8 bases at J, leaving 8 bases unmatched. The germline V gene has CDR1 KGHDR and CDR2 SFDVKD. Sequenced material: blood. The chain uses TRBV24-1 and TRBJ1-2, with 7 bases lining up with TRBD1. This clonotype was sampled from a woman between 45 and 65 years old with Graves' hyperthyroidism that later progressed to Graves' ophthalmopathy. The CDR3 DNA reads TGTGCCACCAGTGATCAAGGGACAGTCGGGGGCTACACCTTC. It specifies CATSDQGTVGGYTF.